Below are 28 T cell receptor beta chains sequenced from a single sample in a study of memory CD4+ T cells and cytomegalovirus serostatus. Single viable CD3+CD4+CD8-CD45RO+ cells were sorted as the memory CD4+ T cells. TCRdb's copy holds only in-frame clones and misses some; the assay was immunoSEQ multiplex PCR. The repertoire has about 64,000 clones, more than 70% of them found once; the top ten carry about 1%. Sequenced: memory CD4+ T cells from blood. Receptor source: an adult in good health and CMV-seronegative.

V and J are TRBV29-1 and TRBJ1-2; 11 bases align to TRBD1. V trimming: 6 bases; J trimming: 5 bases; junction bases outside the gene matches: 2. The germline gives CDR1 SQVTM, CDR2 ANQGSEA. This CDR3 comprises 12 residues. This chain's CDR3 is CSVGDRGYGYTF. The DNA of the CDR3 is TGCAGCGTGGGGGACAGGGGGTATGGCTACACCTTC.

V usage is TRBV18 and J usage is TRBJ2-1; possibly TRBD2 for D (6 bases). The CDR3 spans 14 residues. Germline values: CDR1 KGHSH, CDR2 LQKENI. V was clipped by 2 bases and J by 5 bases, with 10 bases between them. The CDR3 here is CASSPIPGDNEQFF. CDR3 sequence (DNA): TGTGCCAGCTCACCAATTCCGGGGGACAATGAGCAGTTCTTC.

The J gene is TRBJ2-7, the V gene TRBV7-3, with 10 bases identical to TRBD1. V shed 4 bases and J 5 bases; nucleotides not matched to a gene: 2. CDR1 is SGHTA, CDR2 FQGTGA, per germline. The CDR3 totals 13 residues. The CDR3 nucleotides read TGTGCCAGCAGCTCGGGACAGGGGAACGAGCAGTACTTC. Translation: CASSSGQGNEQYF.

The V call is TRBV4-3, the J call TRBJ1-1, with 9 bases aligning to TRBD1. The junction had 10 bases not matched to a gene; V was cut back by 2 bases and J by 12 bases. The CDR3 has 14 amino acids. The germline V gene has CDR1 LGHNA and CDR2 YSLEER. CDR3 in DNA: TGCGCCAGCAGCCAAACCTCGGGACAGGGTATTACTTTCTTT. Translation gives CASSQTSGQGITFF.

CDR3 region: CASSVGGNPSNEQFF. The CDR3 coding sequence is TGTGCCAGCAGCGTAGGAGGAAATCCCTCCAATGAGCAGTTCTTC. V usage is TRBV9 and J usage is TRBJ2-1, with D hard to call. V gave up 0 bases and J gave up 6 bases, with 13 bases separating them. The CDR3 sequence is 15 residues long. The germline V gene has CDR1 SGDLS and CDR2 YYNGEE.

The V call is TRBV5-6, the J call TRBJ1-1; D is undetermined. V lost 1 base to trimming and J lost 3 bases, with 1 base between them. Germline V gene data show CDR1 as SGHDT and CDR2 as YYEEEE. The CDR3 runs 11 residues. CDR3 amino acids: CASSLYTEAFF. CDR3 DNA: TGTGCCAGCAGCTTGTACACTGAAGCTTTCTTT.

The CDR3 DNA follows: TGCGCCAGCAGCTTGGGCTCGGGAGCAACTAATGAAAAACTGTTTTTT. Amino acids: CASSLGSGATNEKLFF. The chain links TRBV5-1 to TRBJ1-4, with no clear D. Germline V gene data show CDR1 as SGHRS and CDR2 as YFSETQ. The V and J ends lost 0 bases and 0 bases respectively, with 9 bases between them. CDR3 length: 16 residues.

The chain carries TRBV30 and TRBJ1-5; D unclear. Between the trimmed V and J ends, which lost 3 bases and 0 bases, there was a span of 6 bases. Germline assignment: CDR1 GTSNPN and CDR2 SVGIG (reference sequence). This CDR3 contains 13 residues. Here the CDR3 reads CAWRPDSNQPQHF. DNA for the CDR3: TGTGCCTGGAGACCCGATAGCAATCAGCCCCAGCATTTT.

CDR3 sequence: CASSPSGGGTDTQYF. The CDR3 region has the DNA TGCGCCAGCAGCCCTAGCGGGGGAGGCACAGATACGCAGTATTTT. The genes are TRBV4-3 and TRBJ2-3, with 10 positions matching TRBD2. CDR1 and CDR2 from the germline V gene are LGHNA and YSLEER. Trimming cost V 4 bases and J 1 base; bases outside gene matches: 2. There are 15 residues in the CDR3.

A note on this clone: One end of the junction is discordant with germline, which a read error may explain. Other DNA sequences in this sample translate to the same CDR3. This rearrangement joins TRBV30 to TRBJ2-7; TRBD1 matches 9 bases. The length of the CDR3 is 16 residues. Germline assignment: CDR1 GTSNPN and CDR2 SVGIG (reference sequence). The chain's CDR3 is CAWSVGGTGFINEQYF. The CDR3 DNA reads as TGTGCCTGGAGTGTAGGGGGGACAGGGTTTATCAACGAACAGTACTTC.

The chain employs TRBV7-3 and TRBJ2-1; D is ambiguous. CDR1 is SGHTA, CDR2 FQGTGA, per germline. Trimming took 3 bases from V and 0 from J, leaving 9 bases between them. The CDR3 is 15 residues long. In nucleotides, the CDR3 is TGTGCCAGCAGCTTGCTAGGTAGCTCCTACAATGAGCAGTTCTTC. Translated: CASSLLGSSYNEQFF.

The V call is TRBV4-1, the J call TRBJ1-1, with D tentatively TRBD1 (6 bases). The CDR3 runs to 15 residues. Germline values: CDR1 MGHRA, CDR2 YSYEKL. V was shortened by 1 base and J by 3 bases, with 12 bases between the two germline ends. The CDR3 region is CASSQGGGGDTEAFF. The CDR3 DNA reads TGCGCCAGCAGCCAAGGAGGGGGTGGCGACACTGAAGCTTTCTTT.

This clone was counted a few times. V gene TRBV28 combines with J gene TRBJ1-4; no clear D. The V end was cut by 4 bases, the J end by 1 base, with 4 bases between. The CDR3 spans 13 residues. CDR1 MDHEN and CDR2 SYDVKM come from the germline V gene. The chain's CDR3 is CASSWGTNEKLFF. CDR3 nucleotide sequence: TGTGCCAGCAGTTGGGGAACTAATGAAAAACTGTTTTTT.

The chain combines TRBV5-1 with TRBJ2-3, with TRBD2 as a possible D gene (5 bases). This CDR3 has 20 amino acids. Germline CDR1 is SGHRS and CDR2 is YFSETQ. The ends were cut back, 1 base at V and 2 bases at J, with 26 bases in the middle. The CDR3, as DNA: TGCGCCAGCAGCTTGAGTTCAAGGGTGAAGCGGACCGGCCCCACAGATACGCAGTATTTT. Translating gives CASSLSSRVKRTGPTDTQYF.

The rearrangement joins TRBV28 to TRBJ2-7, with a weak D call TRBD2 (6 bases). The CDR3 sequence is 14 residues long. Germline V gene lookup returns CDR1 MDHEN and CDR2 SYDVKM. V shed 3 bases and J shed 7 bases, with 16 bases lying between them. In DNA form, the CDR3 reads TGTGCCAGCAGTTTTCCGACTAGGAGGTCGGAGCAGTACTTC. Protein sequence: CASSFPTRRSEQYF. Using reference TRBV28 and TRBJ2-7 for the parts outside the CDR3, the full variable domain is DVKVTQSSRYLVKRTGEKVFLECVQDMDHENMFWYRQDPGLGLRLIYFSYDVKMKEKGDIPEGYSVSREKKERFSLILESASTNQTSMYLCASSFPTRRSEQYFGPGTRLTVT.

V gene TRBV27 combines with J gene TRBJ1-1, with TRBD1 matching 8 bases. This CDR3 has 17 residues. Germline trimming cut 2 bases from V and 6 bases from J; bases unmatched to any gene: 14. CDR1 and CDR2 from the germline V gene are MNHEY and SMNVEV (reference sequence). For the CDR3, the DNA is TGTGCCAGCAGTTTAGAGTGGACAGGGACTGTTGTATCTGAAGCTTTCTTT. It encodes CASSLEWTGTVVSEAFF.

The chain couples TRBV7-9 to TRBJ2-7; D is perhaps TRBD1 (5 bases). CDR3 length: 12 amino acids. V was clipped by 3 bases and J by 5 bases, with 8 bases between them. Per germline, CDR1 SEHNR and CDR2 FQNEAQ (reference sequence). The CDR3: CASSLIGDEQYF. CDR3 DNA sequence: TGTGCCAGCAGCTTGATAGGGGACGAGCAGTACTTC.

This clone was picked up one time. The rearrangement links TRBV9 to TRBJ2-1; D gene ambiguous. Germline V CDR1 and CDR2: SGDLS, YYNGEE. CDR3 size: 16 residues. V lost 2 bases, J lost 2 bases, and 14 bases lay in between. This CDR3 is CASSVYPGGTYNEQFF. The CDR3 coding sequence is TGTGCCAGCAGCGTTTACCCGGGCGGAACCTACAATGAGCAGTTCTTC. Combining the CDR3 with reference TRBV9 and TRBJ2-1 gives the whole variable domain DSGVTQTPKHLITATGQRVTLRCSPRSGDLSVYWYQQSLDQGLQFLIQYYNGEERAKGNILERFSAQQFPDLHSELNLSSLELGDSALYFCASSVYPGGTYNEQFFGPGTRLTVL.

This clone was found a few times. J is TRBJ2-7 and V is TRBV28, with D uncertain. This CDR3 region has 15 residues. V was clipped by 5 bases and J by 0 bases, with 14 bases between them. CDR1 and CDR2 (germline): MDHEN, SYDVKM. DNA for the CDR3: TGTGCCAGCAGTGTAATCACCAGGAGCTCCTACGAGCAGTACTTC. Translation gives CASSVITRSSYEQYF.

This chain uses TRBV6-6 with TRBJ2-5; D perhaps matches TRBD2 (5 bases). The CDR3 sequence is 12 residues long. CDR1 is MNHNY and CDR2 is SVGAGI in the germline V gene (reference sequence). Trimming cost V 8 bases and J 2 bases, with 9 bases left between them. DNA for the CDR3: TGTGCCAGCGGGGAGTTACAAGAGACCCAGTACTTC. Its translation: CASGELQETQYF.

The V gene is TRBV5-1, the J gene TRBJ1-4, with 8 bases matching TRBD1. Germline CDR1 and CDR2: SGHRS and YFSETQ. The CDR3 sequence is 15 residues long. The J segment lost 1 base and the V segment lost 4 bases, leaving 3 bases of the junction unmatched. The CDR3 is CASSGTGGTNEKLFF. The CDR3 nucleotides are TGCGCCAGCAGCGGAACAGGGGGAACTAATGAAAAACTGTTTTTT.

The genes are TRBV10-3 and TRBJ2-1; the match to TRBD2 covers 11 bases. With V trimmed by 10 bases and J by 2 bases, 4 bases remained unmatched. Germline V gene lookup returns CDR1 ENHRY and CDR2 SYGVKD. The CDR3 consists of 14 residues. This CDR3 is CATLAGGTYNEQFF. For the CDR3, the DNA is TGTGCCACCTTAGCGGGAGGGACCTACAATGAGCAGTTCTTC.

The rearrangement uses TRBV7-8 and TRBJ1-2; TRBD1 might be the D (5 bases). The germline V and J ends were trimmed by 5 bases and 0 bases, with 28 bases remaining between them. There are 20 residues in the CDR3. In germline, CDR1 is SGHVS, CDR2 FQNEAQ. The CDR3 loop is CASSPSLWQGGKGTNYGYTF. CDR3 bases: TGTGCCAGCAGCCCTAGCTTGTGGCAGGGTGGGAAGGGAACTAACTATGGCTACACCTTC. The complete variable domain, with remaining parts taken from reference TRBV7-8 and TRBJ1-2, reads GAGVSQSPRYKVAKRGQDVALRCDPISGHVSLFWYQQALGQGPEFLTYFQNEAQLDKSGLPSDRFFAERPEGSVSTLKIQRTQQEDSAVYLCASSPSLWQGGKGTNYGYTFGSGTRLTVV.

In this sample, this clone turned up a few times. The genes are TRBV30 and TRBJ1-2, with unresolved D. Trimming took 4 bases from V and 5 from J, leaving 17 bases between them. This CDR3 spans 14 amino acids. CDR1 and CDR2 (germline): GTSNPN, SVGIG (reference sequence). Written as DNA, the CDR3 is TGTGCCTGGAAAAGGACGGGCCTGATTTATGGCTACACCTTC. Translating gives CAWKRTGLIYGYTF.

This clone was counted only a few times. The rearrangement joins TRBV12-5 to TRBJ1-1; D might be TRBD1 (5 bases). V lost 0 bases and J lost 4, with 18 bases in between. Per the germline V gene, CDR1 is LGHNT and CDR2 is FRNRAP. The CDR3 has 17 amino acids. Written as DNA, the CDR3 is TGTGCTAGTGGTTTGGTCGGGGGAAAGGCCCTGAGCACTGAAGCTTTCTTT. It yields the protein CASGLVGGKALSTEAFF.

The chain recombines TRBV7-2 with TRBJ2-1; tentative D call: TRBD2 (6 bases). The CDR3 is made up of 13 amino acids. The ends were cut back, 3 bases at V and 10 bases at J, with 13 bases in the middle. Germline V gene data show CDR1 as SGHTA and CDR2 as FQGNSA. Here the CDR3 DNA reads TGTGCCAGCAGCTTGAGCCGGAGCGGGGAGCAGTTCTTC. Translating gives CASSLSRSGEQFF.

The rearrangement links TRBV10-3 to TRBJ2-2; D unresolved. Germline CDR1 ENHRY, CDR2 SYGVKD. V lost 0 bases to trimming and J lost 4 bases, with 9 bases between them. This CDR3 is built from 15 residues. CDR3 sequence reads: CAISESSSGTGELFF. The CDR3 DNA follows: TGTGCCATCAGTGAGTCGTCGTCGGGCACCGGGGAGCTGTTTTTT.

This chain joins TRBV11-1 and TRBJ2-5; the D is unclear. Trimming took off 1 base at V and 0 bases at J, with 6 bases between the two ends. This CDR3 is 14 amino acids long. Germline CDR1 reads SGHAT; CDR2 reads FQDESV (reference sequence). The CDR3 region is CASSLEQHQETQYF. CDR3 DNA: TGTGCCAGCAGCTTAGAACAGCACCAAGAGACCCAGTACTTC.